This T cell receptor beta chain appears in the sequencing data of a study of PD-1 blockade in classical Hodgkin lymphoma. Described time point: cycle 4 day 1 (C4D1), after more than five weeks of nivolumab. Following autologous stem cell transplantation, relapse occurred in every patient, and exposure to brentuximab vedotin varied. TCRdb's copy holds only in-frame clones and misses some; the assay was immunoSEQ multiplex PCR. The sample contains approximately 20,000 clones, around 80% of which appear only once. Trimming removed 3 bases from V and 6 bases from J, with 16 bases in between. The germline V gene has CDR1 LNHDA and CDR2 SQIVND (reference sequence). The CDR3 covers 15 residues.

The rearrangement uses TRBV19 and TRBJ2-3; TRBD2 is a possible D gene (5 bases). This receptor was taken from a human donor with classical Hodgkin lymphoma. Sequences were derived from peripheral blood mononuclear cells (PBMCs), sampled before the fourth cycle of nivolumab. CDR3 sequence reads: CASSIISLGGDTQYF. Written as DNA, the CDR3 is TGTGCCAGTAGTATTATAAGCCTAGGCGGGGATACGCAGTATTTT. The whole variable domain, filled in from reference TRBV19 and TRBJ2-3, reads DGGITQSPKYLFRKEGQNVTLSCEQNLNHDAMYWYRQDPGQGLRLIYYSQIVNDFQKGDIAEGYSVSREKKESFPLTVTSAQKNPTAFYLCASSIISLGGDTQYFGPGTRLTVL.